The rows below give T cell receptor beta chains drawn from one sample of a study of blood T cells in healthy people across ages. TCRdb analysed the 5' RACE reads with MiXCR anew, one entry per CDR3 protein. The sample consists of about 1.4 million distinct CDR3 sequences, approximately 60% of them appearing once. Sequences were obtained from blood. These receptor sequences come from a young man in good health. CDR3s leave out the opening cysteine and the closing phenylalanine or tryptophan. The order of the fields is clone size, V gene, J gene, CDR3 protein. The listing skips clone size in some rows; elsewhere it reads once, few, many or a size class.

.	TRBV20-1	TRBJ2-7	SASGTGTLGSYEQY
.	TRBV24-1	TRBJ2-5	ATSNSLQETQY
few	TRBV20-1	TRBJ2-7	SARDPGHSGYEQY
few	TRBV29-1	TRBJ2-3	SVEGQPPLDTQY
.	TRBV7-2	.	ASSFGGGGETQY
.	TRBV10-3	TRBJ1-4	AISESQNGGKLF
once	TRBV20-1	TRBJ2-5	SARGGSGIQETQY
.	TRBV6-1	TRBJ2-1	ASSEMPGLNEQF
.	TRBV7-7	TRBJ2-1	ASSPSGDRHNEQF
few	TRBV20-1	TRBJ2-7	SASAVYEQY
.	TRBV11-2	TRBJ2-7	ASSLVGGQNYEQY
.	TRBV6-6	TRBJ1-5	ASSYATGPGQPQH
few	TRBV24-1	TRBJ2-3	ATSRCVASGRDTDTQY
few	TRBV2	.	ASSPIGGDIQY
.	TRBV5-1	TRBJ2-1	ASSLVEAPNEQF
.	TRBV20-1	TRBJ2-3	SASPPAVSTDTQY
.	TRBV20-1	TRBJ2-5	SAREHRGRDFIVSYNEQY
.	TRBV29-1	TRBJ1-1	SVTPGLTEAF
.	TRBV6-5	TRBJ1-2	ASSYGGASGYT
once	TRBV11-2	TRBJ1-4	ASSLAPKEKLF
few	TRBV6-5	TRBJ2-1	ASSHRGLVVF
few	TRBV4-1	TRBJ2-3	ASSQDWAGGVDTQY
.	TRBV4-3	TRBJ2-1	ASSPRGGTEIYNEQF
.	TRBV4-1	TRBJ2-7	ASSQRITYEQY
.	TRBV27	TRBJ2-7	ASSRLQPQRSYEQY
.	TRBV15	TRBJ1-5	ATSRDPQGVRNQPQH
.	TRBV4-3	.	ASSQAAGYNEQY
.	TRBV6-1	TRBJ1-5	ASSEATGKSQPQH
.	TRBV20-1	TRBJ2-2	SASLQGAVPGELF
.	TRBV6-2/TRBV6-3	TRBJ2-7	ASRPKDSFSYEQY
few	TRBV6-5	TRBJ2-7	ASTTGASSYEQY
few	TRBV6-5	TRBJ1-2	ASSYSWQSYYGYT
few	TRBV6-2/TRBV6-3	TRBJ2-1	ASSYQGYEQF
.	TRBV7-2	TRBJ2-1	ASSTGGELVHEQF
.	TRBV5-6	TRBJ1-1	ASSPPTRGFPDTEAF
once	TRBV29-1	TRBJ1-2	SVDDGARSLSHGHT
.	TRBV20-1	TRBJ2-1	SEGLAVSDEQF
.	TRBV27	TRBJ2-1	ASSLTDAFNEQF
few	TRBV2	TRBJ2-5	ASRLDIQETQY
once	TRBV6-2/TRBV6-3	TRBJ1-3	ASSLRDRPSGNTIY
.	TRBV27	.	ASSFASGRGEQY
once	TRBV14	TRBJ2-3	ASSQVTFNPLGTDTQY
.	TRBV5-1	TRBJ1-1	ASSMDRGVEAF
.	TRBV12-3/TRBV12-4	.	SSSVGLQYEQY
.	TRBV29-1	TRBJ2-3	SVGARAADTRY
.	TRBV27	TRBJ2-5	ASTKTGEETQY
.	TRBV12-1	TRBJ1-1	ASSFLAGPNTEAF
.	TRBV29-1	TRBJ1-4	SVGGQGEKLF
.	TRBV29-1	.	SVEVGGEEDEQY
.	TRBV29-1	TRBJ2-7	SVQDGGMY
few	TRBV15	TRBJ2-1	ATSRDTGREQF
.	TRBV27	.	ASSFGTGFPYEQY
few	TRBV6-5	TRBJ2-3	ASRHSSGRTDTQY
.	TRBV24-1	.	ATSTWGGTMRETQY
.	TRBV4-3	TRBJ1-5	ASSLDIYQPQH